The clone carrying this T cell receptor beta chain was found many times. The CDR3 covers 16 residues. CDR1 is SEHNR, CDR2 FQNEAQ, per germline (reference sequence). Trimming took 1 base from V and 2 from J, leaving 11 bases between them. This sample's time point: patch test 3, about 24 weeks after DPC sensitization. Treatment in this sample: therapeutic diphenylcyclopropenone sensitization with weekly scalp DPC. In TCRdb, the RACE reads were re-called with MiXCR into one record per CDR3 protein. Of over 65,000 distinct CDR3 sequences listed, approximately 10% are singletons. This entry is derived from a study of human T cells and chemical hapten exposure. Turning to the study itself: Patients, chiefly female, had alopecia areata, totalis or universalis.

The genes are TRBV7-9 and TRBJ2-2; no firm D call. The clonotype was recovered from a woman between 45 and 60 years old with alopecia areata. Some clones in this sample may be carry-over from other donors' samples. The sample in question was whole blood, obtained in connection with sensitization to the hapten diphenylcyclopropenone (DPC). The CDR3: CASSLGVGSNTGELFF. CDR3 sequence (DNA): TGTGCCAGCAGCTTAGGGGTCGGCAGTAACACCGGGGAGCTGTTTTTT.